The 17 T cell receptor beta chains listed next were all sequenced from one sample in a study of T cells in narcolepsy. The repertoire was sequenced with immunoSEQ multiplex PCR; TCRdb's copy has only in-frame clones and lacks some. The sample carries thousands of clones, 61% recorded once. The sequencing sample was made of CD45RA- memory CD8+ T cells from PBMCs. These receptors originate from a human donor with narcolepsy.

This clone occurred a few times. The J gene is TRBJ1-3, the V gene TRBV9, with TRBD1 matching 8 bases. CDR3 length equals 14 residues. CDR1 SGDLS and CDR2 YYNGEE come from the germline V gene. V dropped 0 bases and J dropped 12; count of bases not matched to a gene: 8. CDR3 sequence reads: CASSVEGQEDIIYF. CDR3 DNA sequence: TGTGCCAGCAGCGTAGAGGGACAGGAGGACATCATATATTTT.

The genes are TRBV30 and TRBJ1-2; D remains ambiguous. The CDR3 spans 13 residues. Germline assignment: CDR1 GTSNPN and CDR2 SVGIG (reference sequence). V was shortened by 8 bases and J by 2 bases, with 15 bases between the two germline ends. DNA of the CDR3: TGTGCCATCAAACTGCGGGAAAACTATGGCTACACCTTC. As protein: CAIKLRENYGYTF.

Regarding this clone: A read error likely explains this, since a far larger clone differs by one base. In the same sample, other DNA sequences code for this CDR3. The V call is TRBV5-6, the J call TRBJ1-1, with D possibly matching TRBD1 (5 bases). Germline CDR1 SGHDT, CDR2 YYEEEE. The V gene lost 4 bases and the J gene lost 3 bases, with 7 bases spanning the gap. This CDR3 spans 12 amino acids. This CDR3 reads CASSKGDTEAFF. The CDR3 coding sequence is TGTGCCAGCAGCAAAGGGGACACTGAAGCTTTCTTT.

This sequence joins TRBV2 and TRBJ1-5; D remains ambiguous. Germline V lookup: CDR1 SNHLY, CDR2 FYNNEI. The CDR3 covers 14 residues. V lost 3 bases, J lost 6 bases, and 12 bases lay in between. CDR3 nucleotides: TGTGCCAGCAGTGAGGTGGGGAAAATTCAGCCCCAGCATTTT. This encodes CASSEVGKIQPQHF.

This chain connects TRBV11-2 to TRBJ2-7; 11 nucleotides agree with TRBD2. Germline assignment: CDR1 SGHAT and CDR2 FQNNGV. The CDR3 runs to 16 residues. The trim removed 5 bases at V and 1 base at J, leaving 7 bases unmatched. CDR3 sequence (DNA): TGTGCCAGCAGCCTCCCGACTAGCGGGGTGTCCTACGAGCAGTACTTC. This gives the protein CASSLPTSGVSYEQYF.

The chain recombines TRBV9 with TRBJ2-3, with D possibly TRBD2 on 5 matching bases. From germline, CDR1 is SGDLS and CDR2 YYNGEE. The V end was cut by 0 bases, the J end by 4 bases, with 9 bases between. This CDR3 contains 14 residues. CDR3 sequence: CASSVEGGPDTQYF. Written as DNA, the CDR3 is TGTGCCAGCAGCGTAGAAGGCGGGCCAGATACGCAGTATTTT. The variable domain in full, completed from reference TRBV9 and TRBJ2-3, reads DSGVTQTPKHLITATGQRVTLRCSPRSGDLSVYWYQQSLDQGLQFLIQYYNGEERAKGNILERFSAQQFPDLHSELNLSSLELGDSALYFCASSVEGGPDTQYFGPGTRLTVL.

This clone was found a few times. The rearrangement uses TRBV11-2 and TRBJ2-3; D remains ambiguous. The CDR3 contains 16 residues. The germline CDR1 and CDR2 sequences are SGHAT and FQNNGV. The germline V and J ends were trimmed by 5 bases and 2 bases, with 17 bases remaining between them. The CDR3 DNA is TGTGCCAGCAGCGGAGCAGCGTGGGGAAACACAGATACGCAGTATTTT. Translated, it gives CASSGAAWGNTDTQYF.

This clone was seen a few times. Its ends do not fully match the called genes, so a read error is possible. This rearrangement joins TRBV11-2 to TRBJ2-1; TRBD2 matches 14 bases. From germline, CDR1 is SGHAT and CDR2 FQNNGV. There are 17 residues in the CDR3. In DNA form, the CDR3 reads TGCGCCAGCAGCCAAGAGACTAGCGGGGGGGTTTACAATGAGCAGTTCTTC. It translates to CASSQETSGGVYNEQFF.

V usage is TRBV29-1 and J usage is TRBJ2-1; D is unresolved. This CDR3 has 12 amino acids. Germline lookup yields CDR1 SQVTM and CDR2 ANQGSEA. V was pared by 3 bases and J by 7 bases, with 10 bases between. The CDR3 here is CSVDYVQNEQFF. The CDR3 region has the DNA TGCAGCGTTGACTACGTCCAAAATGAGCAGTTCTTC.

The chain employs TRBV4-2 and TRBJ1-2, with 9 bases matching TRBD1. The CDR3 has 14 amino acids. V lost 3 bases to trimming and J lost 4 bases; unmatched junction nucleotides: 3. Germline values: CDR1 LGHNA, CDR2 YNFKEQ. The CDR3 DNA reads TGTGCCAGCAGCCAGATGGGACAGGGCTATGGCTACACCTTC. Its protein is CASSQMGQGYGYTF.

This clone was counted a few times. A single base separates this from a much larger clone, so it may be a read error. This sample includes further DNA sequences coding for the same CDR3. V usage is TRBV27 and J usage is TRBJ2-7; D might be TRBD1 or TRBD2, each matching 7 bases. The CDR3 has 15 amino acids. Germline lookup yields CDR1 MNHEY and CDR2 SMNVEV (reference sequence). The V and J ends lost 1 base and 7 bases respectively, with 17 bases between them. CDR3 DNA sequence: TGTGCCAGCAGTTTATATCCAGGGGGGCGGGGGGAGCAGTACTTC. Encoded protein: CASSLYPGGRGEQYF.

This clone was observed a few times. J is TRBJ1-5 and V is TRBV5-5; D is unresolved. V was shortened by 0 bases and J by 2 bases, with 12 bases between the two germline ends. The CDR3 spans 16 residues. From germline, CDR1 is SGHKS and CDR2 YYEKEE (reference sequence). The CDR3 DNA follows: TGTGCCAGCAGCTTGGAATTATGGCACGGCAATCAGCCCCAGCATTTT. Encoded protein: CASSLELWHGNQPQHF. The variable domain in full, completed from reference TRBV5-5 and TRBJ1-5, reads DAGVTQSPTHLIKTRGQQVTLRCSPISGHKSVSWYQQVLGQGPQFIFQYYEKEERGRGNFPDRFSARQFPNYSSELNVNALLLGDSALYLCASSLELWHGNQPQHFGDGTRLSIL.

This clone was detected a few times. Here the CDR3 reads CASSPGGLGETQYF. The CDR3 DNA follows: TGTGCCAGCAGCCCAGGGGGGCTTGGAGAGACCCAGTACTTC. The chain employs TRBV6-1 and TRBJ2-5, with a tentative D call TRBD1 (7 bases). Germline CDR1 and CDR2: MNHNS and SASEGT. This CDR3 is built from 14 residues. The germline V and J ends were trimmed by 6 bases and 4 bases, with 15 bases remaining between them.

The sample holds one count of this clone. Written as DNA, the CDR3 is TGTGCCAGCAGTGTGGGGACTAGCGGGGACGAGACCCAGTACTTC. As protein: CASSVGTSGDETQYF. This sequence joins TRBV27 and TRBJ2-5, with TRBD2 identical over 13 bases. The J segment lost 5 bases and the V segment lost 5 bases, leaving 5 bases of the junction unmatched. Germline V gene data show CDR1 as MNHEY and CDR2 as SMNVEV (reference sequence). This CDR3 is 15 amino acids long.

This clone is medium-sized by share. The chain is built from TRBV6-5 and TRBJ1-2; 8 bases fit TRBD1. The germline CDR1 and CDR2 sequences are MNHEY and SVGAGI. The ends lost 2 bases at V and 3 bases at J; junction bases unmatched: 2. The CDR3 extends over 14 amino acids. The CDR3 DNA sequence: TGTGCCAGCAGTTACGACAGGGGCGACTATGGCTACACCTTC. Its protein is CASSYDRGDYGYTF.

The J gene is TRBJ2-2, the V gene TRBV29-1; D possibly matches TRBD1 or TRBD2 (5 bases each). Germline loops: CDR1 SQVTM, CDR2 ANQGSEA. The CDR3 sequence is 12 residues long. CDR3 coding DNA: TGCAGTGGGACGGACTACACCGGGGAGCTGTTTTTT. Protein product: CSGTDYTGELFF.

This clone was counted between two and nine times. The chain employs TRBV4-1 and TRBJ1-2, with TRBD1 as a possible D gene (5 bases). Germline V gene lookup returns CDR1 MGHRA and CDR2 YSYEKL. With 4 bases removed from V and 3 bases from J, the gap between germline ends came to 15 bases. The length of the CDR3 is 15 residues. This CDR3 is CASSPGPGGHYGYTF. The CDR3 DNA sequence: TGCGCCAGCAGCCCGGGACCTGGAGGTCACTATGGCTACACCTTC.